This TCR beta chain was sequenced during a study of cytomegalovirus exposure and HLA in healthy donors. Notes on the study in general: Per published reports, the classifier diagnosed cytomegalovirus status with high specificity and sensitivity. A further, later analysis showed that HLA-associated TCR beta chains (compared with equally common others) were more clonally expanded. The study found most TCR sequences rare, yet found some public TCRs in many donors.

Use of 60 Vbeta and 13 Jbeta primers characterized the PCR. The table came from immunoSEQ multiplex PCR; TCRdb's copy has only in-frame clones and leaves some out. The table records about 190,000 clones, 65% to 85% of them present only once. Though probably carrying unrecorded immune exposures, donors were nominally healthy at sampling. Concerning this clone: Its antigen is still unknown.

V was pared by 5 bases and J by 5 bases, with 6 bases of the junction left unmatched. This CDR3 is 14 amino acids long. Germline CDR1 SGHNT, CDR2 YENEEA. The chain is built from TRBV11-3 and TRBJ2-3, with 8 bases aligning to TRBD2. The source material was PBMCs. The source of this sequence is a woman between 18 and 29 years old in good health and CMV-seronegative. The CDR3 DNA sequence: TGTGCCAGCAGCCGCGGACTAGCTGGAGATACGCAGTATTTT. Its translation: CASSRGLAGDTQYF.